Following are 32 T cell receptor beta chains from one sample sequenced in a study of T cell clonality in common variable immunodeficiency. The antigens these receptors bind are not known. Libraries were prepared by immunoSEQ multiplex PCR; TCRdb keeps only in-frame clonotypes and omits some of them. This sample carries around 32,000 clones, none of them present only once. Points from the study as a whole: Reportedly, TCR beta sequences from common variable immunodeficiency showed fewer deletions and N-nucleotide insertions.

Source material: peripheral blood mononuclear cells. The receptors stem from a human donor with common variable immunodeficiency.

This clone was seen at least ten times. The read terminates 3 residues before the CDR3 end, so the remaining end is supplied by the germline J gene. The rearrangement joins TRBV18 to TRBJ1-6; a possible D gene is TRBD1 (6 bases). V shed 2 bases and J shed 4 bases, with 9 bases lying between them. CDR1 is KGHSH and CDR2 is LQKENI in the germline V gene. The CDR3 sequence is 15 residues long. Incomplete CDR3 DNA: TGTGCCAGCTCACCAGGACAGCCATATAATTCACCC. Translated, it gives CASSPGQPYNSP. The CDR3 in its entirety is CASSPGQPYNSPLHF.

This clone turned up a few times. The read is 3 residues too short to cover the CDR3 end, so that end is filled in from the germline J gene. This rearrangement joins TRBV2 to TRBJ1-1; maybe TRBD1 (6 bases). The V gene lost 11 bases and the J gene lost 0 bases, with 16 bases spanning the gap. CDR1 is SNHLY and CDR2 is FYNNEI in the germline V gene. The CDR3 runs 14 residues. The CDR3 bases that were read are TGTGCCGGCCGACTTCAGGGGATGAACACTGAA. Its protein product is CAGRLQGMNTE. Given in full, the CDR3 is CAGRLQGMNTEAFF. The complete variable domain, with remaining parts taken from reference TRBV2 and TRBJ1-1, reads EPEVTQTPSHQVTQMGQEVILRCVPISNHLYFYWYRQILGQKVEFLVSFYNNEISEKSEIFDDQFSVERPDGSNFTLKIRSTKLEDSAMYFCAGRLQGMNTEAFFGQGTRLTVV.

Comments on this clone: The CDR3 is cut off 3 residues early in the read; its end comes from the germline J gene. The chain employs TRBV5-1 and TRBJ1-6; 7 bases line up with TRBD1. Germline V gene lookup returns CDR1 SGHRS and CDR2 YFSETQ. V dropped 0 bases and J dropped 5; count of bases not matched to a gene: 11. The CDR3 sequence is 18 residues long. The covered CDR3 bases are TGCGCCAGCAGCTTGGAGGGGGCGGTGGAACTGAATAATTCACCC. It encodes CASSLEGAVELNNSP. The whole CDR3 sequence reads CASSLEGAVELNNSPLHF.

This clone was counted only a few times. With the read ending 3 residues before the CDR3 end, the germline J gene is used to fill in that end. This chain uses TRBV19 with TRBJ2-1, with D uncertain. Germline-derived CDR1 and CDR2 are LNHDA and SQIVND (reference sequence). V was shortened by 3 bases and J by 4 bases, with 13 bases between the two germline ends. The CDR3 loop spans 15 amino acids. The CDR3 spells CASSISPPLYNEQFF. Partial CDR3 DNA: TGTGCCAGTAGTATCTCCCCCCCGTTATACAATGAG.

This clone was picked up many times. The read ends 3 residues shy of where the CDR3 ends; the end is completed using the germline J gene. This chain connects TRBV5-6 to TRBJ2-5; D is possibly TRBD1 or TRBD2 (6 bases each). Trimming removed 6 bases from V and 5 bases from J, with 17 bases in between. The length of the CDR3 is 14 residues. The germline CDR1 and CDR2 sequences are SGHDT and YYEEEE. The CDR3 loop reads CASTTLRRGETQYF. The CDR3 DNA, read in part, is TGTGCCAGCACCACCCTACGGAGGGGGGAGACC.

This clone has a count of ten or more. The read falls 3 residues short of the CDR3 end, and the missing part is taken from the germline J gene. The chain employs TRBV5-1 and TRBJ1-4, with 8 bases identical to TRBD1. Germline CDR1 and CDR2: SGHRS and YFSETQ. V shed 0 bases, J shed 7 bases, and the junction held 5 bases outside the gene matches. This CDR3 is built from 15 residues. CDR3 bases read: TGCGCCAGCAGCTTGGGCCCGACAGGGGCTGAAAAA. As protein: CASSLGPTGAEK. The CDR3 in full is CASSLGPTGAEKLFF.

This clone was counted at least ten times. The CDR3 protein is CSARDGDNLDTQYF. Partial CDR3 DNA: TGCAGTGCTAGAGATGGGGACAACCTCGATACG. This chain joins TRBV20-1 and TRBJ2-3; perhaps TRBD1 as D (6 bases). Sequencing ends 3 residues short of the CDR3 end; the germline J gene provides the rest. V gave up 0 bases and J gave up 6 bases, with 13 bases separating them. This CDR3 is built from 14 residues. Germline V gene lookup returns CDR1 DFQATT and CDR2 SNEGSKA (reference sequence).

This clone was observed at least ten times. The read halts 3 residues ahead of the CDR3 end, with the missing end drawn from the germline J gene. This sequence joins TRBV30 and TRBJ2-3; 10 positions agree with TRBD2. This CDR3 contains 15 residues. Trimming took 0 bases from V and 4 from J; bases not matched to a gene: 4. Germline lookup yields CDR1 GTSNPN and CDR2 SVGIG (reference sequence). CDR3 DNA, as far as it was read: TGTGCCTGGAGTGTACATCTAGCGGGGGCAGATACG. Translating gives CAWSVHLAGADT. The complete CDR3 sequence is CAWSVHLAGADTQYF.

This clone appeared many times. The read terminates 3 residues ahead of where the CDR3 ends, so the germline J gene completes it. This chain links TRBV10-3 with TRBJ1-4; the match to TRBD1 covers 8 bases. This CDR3 comprises 15 residues. CDR1 and CDR2 (germline): ENHRY, SYGVKD. The ends lost 5 bases at V and 6 bases at J; junction bases unmatched: 8. CDR3 amino acids: CAISPHGQGHEKLFF. CDR3 DNA (partial): TGTGCCATCAGTCCCCATGGACAGGGTCATGAAAAA.

This clone was counted many times. The sequenced fragment ends 3 residues before the CDR3 boundary, so the rest is inferred from the germline J gene. The gene calls are TRBV5-1 and TRBJ1-2, with TRBD1 matching 8 bases. V dropped 0 bases and J dropped 2; count of bases not matched to a gene: 6. CDR3 length: 16 amino acids. Germline V gene lookup returns CDR1 SGHRS and CDR2 YFSETQ. CDR3 DNA, as far as it was read: TGCGCCAGCAGCTTGGGGACAGGGTTTCTAAACTATGGC. Translated, it gives CASSLGTGFLNYG. The CDR3 reads in full as CASSLGTGFLNYGYTF.

Points on this clone: The read is 3 residues too short to cover the CDR3 end, so that end is filled in from the germline J gene. The rearrangement uses TRBV7-3 and TRBJ1-6, with 10 positions matching TRBD1. The CDR3 spans 15 residues. With V trimmed by 4 bases and J by 3 bases, 0 bases remained unmatched. Per the germline V gene, CDR1 is SGHTA and CDR2 is FQGTGA. The DNA read from the CDR3 is TGTGCCAGCAGCTGGACAGGGGGCTATAATTCACCC. As protein: CASSWTGGYNSP. The whole CDR3 sequence is CASSWTGGYNSPLHF.

Note on this clone: The CDR3 goes on 3 residues after the read ends, and that part is filled in from the germline J gene. V usage is TRBV7-9 and J usage is TRBJ1-1, with D hard to call. The CDR3 contains 13 residues. The V end lost 10 bases, the J end lost 7 bases, and 19 bases lay between the germline ends. Germline V lookup: CDR1 SEHNR, CDR2 FQNEAQ (reference sequence). The CDR3 loop reads CAIETPGTVEAFF. CDR3 DNA, as far as it was read: TGTGCCATCGAAACCCCAGGCACGGTTGAA.

This clone has more than one count but fewer than ten. Sequencing ends 3 residues short of the CDR3 end; the germline J gene provides the rest. The chain combines TRBV7-3 with TRBJ2-5; 11 bases line up with TRBD2. This CDR3 has 17 amino acids. CDR1 is SGHTA, CDR2 FQGTGA, per germline. After removal of 5 bases from V and 3 bases from J, the junction contained 11 bases not matched to a gene. CDR3 protein: CASSEGLAGGIEETQYF. The part of the CDR3 DNA that was read is TGTGCCAGCAGCGAAGGCCTAGCGGGGGGAATAGAAGAGACC.

A few counts support this clone. The CDR3 sequence: CASSSGWNTEAFF. The CDR3 bases that were read are TGTGCCAGCTCATCAGGTTGGAACACTGAA. The chain links TRBV18 to TRBJ1-1, with unresolved D. The CDR3 goes on 3 residues after the read ends, and that part is filled in from the germline J gene. Per germline, CDR1 KGHSH and CDR2 LQKENI. The CDR3 runs 13 residues. V was clipped by 5 bases and J by 1 base, with 8 bases between them.

This clone turned up a few times. The observed sequence ends 3 residues before the CDR3 terminus, with the missing tail filled in from the germline J gene. The rearrangement uses TRBV19 and TRBJ2-1; TRBD1 matches 7 bases. The CDR3 totals 14 residues. Germline CDR1 reads LNHDA; CDR2 reads SQIVND (reference sequence). The trim removed 1 base at V and 6 bases at J, leaving 3 bases unmatched. The covered CDR3 bases are TGTGCCAGTAGTATAGCTGGGACAGTCAATGAG. Amino acids: CASSIAGTVNE. The full CDR3 is CASSIAGTVNEQFF.

This clone was recorded a few times. The read comes to an end 3 residues before the CDR3 does, leaving the germline J gene to fill in the end. The rearrangement joins TRBV19 to TRBJ1-1; D not certain. Germline CDR1 and CDR2: LNHDA and SQIVND (reference sequence). The V end was cut by 6 bases, the J end by 4 bases, with 9 bases between. This CDR3 is 12 amino acids long. The CDR3 spells CASSNLGTEAFF. The CDR3 bases that were read are TGTGCCAGTAGCAACCTAGGCACTGAA.

This clone has only a few counts. CDR3 protein: CASTVRGGPTDTQYF. Partial CDR3 DNA: TGCGCCAGCACGGTTAGGGGGGGGCCCACAGATACG. The genes are TRBV5-1 and TRBJ2-3; tentatively, D is TRBD2 (7 bases). Sequencing ends 3 residues short of the CDR3 end; the germline J gene provides the rest. Germline V gene sequence: CDR1 SGHRS, CDR2 YFSETQ. CDR3 length: 15 amino acids. Trimming cost V 6 bases and J 2 bases, with 16 bases left between them.

The sample holds a few counts of this clone. The CDR3 end falls 3 residues outside the read, so it is completed with the germline J gene. V usage is TRBV6-1 and J usage is TRBJ1-6, with D perhaps matching TRBD1 (6 bases). CDR3 length: 15 amino acids. Germline values: CDR1 MNHNS, CDR2 SASEGT. The V end was cut by 3 bases, the J end by 7 bases, with 13 bases between. CDR3 bases read: TGTGCCAGCAGTGAGACCAGGGGCTGGAATTCACCC. Translating it yields CASSETRGWNSP. The CDR3 in its entirety is CASSETRGWNSPLHF.

The table lists this clone with a few counts. The CDR3 end is not reached by the read, which stops 3 residues before it; the germline J gene fills it in. The chain combines TRBV19 with TRBJ2-3, with D unresolved. This CDR3 spans 15 amino acids. Per germline, CDR1 LNHDA and CDR2 SQIVND (reference sequence). V was pared by 7 bases and J by 5 bases, with 19 bases between. The covered CDR3 bases are TGTGCCAGTAATATGCAGGCGTTCTTGGTAGATACG. It yields the protein CASNMQAFLVDT. The whole CDR3 protein reads CASNMQAFLVDTQYF.

In this sample, this clone turned up a few times. The read terminates 3 residues ahead of where the CDR3 ends, so the germline J gene completes it. The V call is TRBV19, the J call TRBJ1-2; 11 nucleotides line up with TRBD1. CDR1 is LNHDA and CDR2 is SQIVND in the germline V gene (reference sequence). After removal of 2 bases from V and 4 bases from J, the junction contained 3 bases not matched to a gene. This CDR3 region has 15 residues. The sequenced CDR3 bases are TGTGCCAGTAGTATAACGGGACAGGGGGGCTATGGC. It yields the protein CASSITGQGGYG. The CDR3 in its entirety is CASSITGQGGYGYTF.

This clone was seen a few times. The CDR3 goes on 3 residues after the read ends, and that part is filled in from the germline J gene. J is TRBJ1-5 and V is TRBV19; TRBD1 matches 7 bases. V gave up 7 bases and J gave up 7 bases; unmatched junction bases: 13. This CDR3 contains 15 residues. Germline loops: CDR1 LNHDA, CDR2 SQIVND (reference sequence). CDR3 DNA (partial): TGTGCCAGTAAGGTCACTGGACAGGCGGGGCAGCCC. Translation: CASKVTGQAGQP. The full CDR3 reads CASKVTGQAGQPQHF. The variable domain in full, with the rest retrieved from reference TRBV19 and TRBJ1-5, is DGGITQSPKYLFRKEGQNVTLSCEQNLNHDAMYWYRQDPGQGLRLIYYSQIVNDFQKGDIAEGYSVSREKKESFPLTVTSAQKNPTAFYLCASKVTGQAGQPQHFGDGTRLSIL.

On this clone itself: The read ends 3 residues early relative to the CDR3; the germline J gene fills the gap. The rearrangement uses TRBV7-9 and TRBJ2-5; D uncertain. The CDR3 covers 10 residues. V was cut by 4 bases and J by 5 bases, with 2 bases left in between. The germline gives CDR1 SEHNR, CDR2 FQNEAQ (reference sequence). The CDR3 sequence is CASSSETQYF. Partial CDR3 DNA: TGTGCCAGCAGCTCTGAGACC. Full variable domain (missing parts from reference TRBV7-9 and TRBJ2-5): DTGVSQNPRHKITKRGQNVTFRCDPISEHNRLYWYRQTLGQGPEFLTYFQNEAQLEKSRLLSDRFSAERPKGSFSTLEIQRTEQGDSAMYLCASSSETQYFGPGTRLLVL.

Notes on this clone: With the read ending 3 residues before the CDR3 end, the germline J gene is used to fill in that end. The chain joins TRBV30 to TRBJ1-1; D gene unclear. CDR1 and CDR2 (germline): GTSNPN, SVGIG (reference sequence). The CDR3 is 13 residues long. Trimming shortened V by 0 bases and J by 1 base, and 6 bases separated the two germline ends. Partial CDR3 DNA: TGTGCCTGGAGTGTATCCCGGAACACTGAA. Translating gives CAWSVSRNTE. The whole CDR3 sequence reads CAWSVSRNTEAFF.

As for this clone: The CDR3 goes on 3 residues after the read ends, and that part is filled in from the germline J gene. The chain employs TRBV19 and TRBJ1-2; perhaps TRBD1 as D (6 bases). V lost 7 bases and J 3 bases, leaving 15 bases between the germline ends. Germline CDR1 LNHDA, CDR2 SQIVND (reference sequence). The CDR3 is 14 amino acids. The part of the CDR3 DNA that was read is TGTGCCAGTAAGGAACAGGGAGTAGACTATGGC. Translation: CASKEQGVDYG. The whole CDR3 region reads CASKEQGVDYGYTF.

About this clone itself: The CDR3 end lies 3 residues beyond the end of the read and is filled in from the germline J gene. V is TRBV6-2 or TRBV6-3 and J is TRBJ1-5, with TRBD1 as a possible D gene (5 bases). The CDR3 totals 15 residues. V was pared by 2 bases and J by 5 bases, with 13 bases between. Germline CDR1 reads MNHEY; CDR2 reads SVGEGT. CDR3 region: CASSYPQGRDQPQHF. Partial CDR3 DNA: TGTGCCAGCAGTTACCCGCAGGGTCGGGATCAGCCC.

About this clone itself: With the read ending 3 residues before the CDR3 end, the germline J gene is used to fill in that end. This sample also contains other DNA sequences that code for the same CDR3. The chain has TRBV18 and TRBJ1-4; TRBD1 agrees at 9 bases. This CDR3 contains 17 residues. After removal of 4 bases from V and 8 bases from J, the junction contained 14 bases not matched to a gene. Germline V lookup: CDR1 KGHSH, CDR2 LQKENI. The CDR3 DNA, read in part, is TGTGCCAGCTCACTACTCCGGGACAGGGTTCCGGAGGAAAAA. Translation: CASSLLRDRVPEEK. The whole CDR3 sequence reads CASSLLRDRVPEEKLFF. Filled out from reference TRBV18 and TRBJ1-4, the complete variable domain reads NAGVMQNPRHLVRRRGQEARLRCSPMKGHSHVYWYRQLPEEGLKFMVYLQKENIIDESGMPKERFSAEFPKEGPSILRIQQVVRGDSAAYFCASSLLRDRVPEEKLFFGSGTQLSVL.

This clone was seen a handful of times. The read comes to an end 3 residues before the CDR3 does, leaving the germline J gene to fill in the end. The chain employs TRBV2 and TRBJ2-7, with 9 nucleotides matching TRBD2. CDR3 size: 17 residues. Germline V gene lookup returns CDR1 SNHLY and CDR2 FYNNEI. V shed 5 bases and J 2 bases; nucleotides not matched to a gene: 13. The CDR3 sequence: CASSRGSGGLGTYEQYF. CDR3 DNA, as far as it was read: TGTGCCAGCAGTCGAGGTAGCGGGGGCCTAGGAACCTACGAG.

Notes on this clone: Read coverage stops 3 residues before the CDR3 terminus; the germline J gene supplies the remainder. This rearrangement joins TRBV6-1 to TRBJ1-6; no definite D call. Between the trimmed V and J ends, which lost 6 bases and 3 bases, there was a span of 12 bases. This CDR3 comprises 15 residues. Germline assignment: CDR1 MNHNS and CDR2 SASEGT. Partial CDR3 DNA: TGTGCCAGCAGCGAATCAAGCAACTATAATTCACCC. It yields the protein CASSESSNYNSP. The complete CDR3 reads CASSESSNYNSPLHF.

A word on this clone: Coverage ceases 3 residues before the CDR3 finishes, and the germline J gene fills in the end. The chain couples TRBV13 to TRBJ2-1; tentatively, D is TRBD2 (5 bases). Germline V gene lookup returns CDR1 PRHDT and CDR2 FYEKMQ (reference sequence). Trimming took 6 bases from V and 7 from J, leaving 19 bases between them. The CDR3 totals 15 residues. The part of the CDR3 DNA that was read is TGTGCCAGCAGGTTCGGGCGGGCCCCGAATAATGAG. Translated, it gives CASRFGRAPNNE. The whole CDR3 sequence reads CASRFGRAPNNEQFF.

This clone was seen repeatedly, ten times or more. The read ends 3 residues shy of where the CDR3 ends; the end is completed using the germline J gene. The J gene is TRBJ2-7, the V gene TRBV7-6; 8 bases line up with TRBD1. V trimming: 4 bases; J trimming: 5 bases; junction bases outside the gene matches: 10. CDR1 is SGHVS and CDR2 is FNYEAQ in the germline V gene. The CDR3 is 15 amino acids. The CDR3 sequence: CASSSRDRGIHEQYF. The CDR3 bases that were read are TGTGCCAGCAGCTCCCGTGACAGGGGAATCCACGAG.

This clone was seen ten or more times. Read sequence stops 3 residues before the CDR3 end, and the germline J gene provides the missing end. The chain combines TRBV11-2 with TRBJ2-7; maybe TRBD1 (5 bases). Germline CDR1 SGHAT, CDR2 FQNNGV. CDR3 length equals 14 residues. V dropped 5 bases and J dropped 1 base, with 12 bases sitting between them. The CDR3 DNA, read in part, is TGTGCCAGCAGCCCTAGACAGATATCCTACGAG. Its protein product is CASSPRQISYE. The whole CDR3 sequence is CASSPRQISYEQYF.

As regards this clone: The CDR3 is cut off 3 residues early in the read; its end comes from the germline J gene. The J gene is TRBJ1-2, the V gene TRBV19, with a possible D match to TRBD1 (6 bases). This CDR3 comprises 15 residues. V lost 6 bases, J lost 7 bases, and 21 bases lay in between. Germline V gene data show CDR1 as LNHDA and CDR2 as SQIVND (reference sequence). The CDR3 reads CASSRPQGGGSGYTF. The sequenced CDR3 bases are TGTGCCAGTAGCCGACCACAGGGAGGGGGTAGTGGC.